The 2 T cell receptor beta chains below were found in one sample sequenced in a study of blood T cell repertoires in COVID-19. The protocol was immunoSEQ multiplex PCR, while the TCRdb copy is restricted to in-frame clones and leaves out a portion. The top ten hold 1.7% of the sample, which has about 400,000 clones, roughly 91% seen once. The source material was PBMCs or T cells enriched from blood (not recorded which). The receptors come from a woman under 40 who had recovered from COVID-19.

This clone was seen only once. The genes are TRBV5-1 and TRBJ1-3; a possible D gene is TRBD1 (6 bases). V lost 4 bases and J lost 4, with 12 bases in between. Per germline, CDR1 SGHRS and CDR2 YFSETQ. CDR3 size: 14 residues. The DNA for the CDR3 is TGCGCCAGCAGCGTGGGGACACCCGGAAACACCATATATTTT. It yields the protein CASSVGTPGNTIYF. The full variable domain, with the rest looked up from reference TRBV5-1 and TRBJ1-3, is KAGVTQTPRYLIKTRGQQVTLSCSPISGHRSVSWYQQTPGQGLQFLFEYFSETQRNKGNFPGRFSGRQFSNSRSEMNVSTLELGDSALYLCASSVGTPGNTIYFGEGSWLTVV.

This clone was seen just once. The gene calls are TRBV5-1 and TRBJ2-7; 11 positions match TRBD1. The length of the CDR3 is 17 residues. The J segment lost 2 bases and the V segment lost 6 bases, leaving 13 bases of the junction unmatched. Germline V CDR1 and CDR2: SGHRS, YFSETQ. In nucleotides, the CDR3 is TGCGCCAGCAATCTGGGACAGGGGGAATTAATAGCCTACGAGCAGTACTTC. Translating gives CASNLGQGELIAYEQYF.